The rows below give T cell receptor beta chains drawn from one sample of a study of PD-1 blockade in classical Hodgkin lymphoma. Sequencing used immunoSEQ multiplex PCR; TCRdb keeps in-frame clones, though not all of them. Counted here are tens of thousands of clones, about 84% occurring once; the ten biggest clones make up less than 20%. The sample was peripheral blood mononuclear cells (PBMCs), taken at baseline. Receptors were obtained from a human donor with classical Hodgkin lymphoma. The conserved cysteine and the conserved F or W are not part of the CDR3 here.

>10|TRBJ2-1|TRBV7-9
ASSLIKNEQF
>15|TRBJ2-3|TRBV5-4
ASSLWAWDDSTDTQY
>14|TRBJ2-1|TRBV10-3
AISSSTSGNYNEQF
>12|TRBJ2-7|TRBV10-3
AISDRGEWNEQY
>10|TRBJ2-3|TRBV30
AWSGGSDTQY
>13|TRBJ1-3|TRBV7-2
ASSFQRYSGNTIY
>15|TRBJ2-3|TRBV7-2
ASSLALGSGNPDTQY
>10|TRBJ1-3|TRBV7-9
ASNLEGNTIY
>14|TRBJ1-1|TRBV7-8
ASSLRDRGSNTEAF
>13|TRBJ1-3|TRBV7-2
ASTGGPLSGNTIY
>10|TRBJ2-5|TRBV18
ASSPTEETQY
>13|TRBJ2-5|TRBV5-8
ASSLGTGRRETQY
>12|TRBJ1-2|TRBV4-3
ASSQETGSYGYT
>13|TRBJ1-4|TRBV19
ASSIRTGGREKLF
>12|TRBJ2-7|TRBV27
ASSLSRRVGEQY
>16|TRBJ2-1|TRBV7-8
ASSPGPGRGSSYNEQF
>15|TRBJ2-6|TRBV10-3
AISPGTGFSGANVLT
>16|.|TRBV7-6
ASSLPEGSSGVSYEQY
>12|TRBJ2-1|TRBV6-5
ASSYDSSYNEQF
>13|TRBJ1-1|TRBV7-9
ASSPRAGANTEAF
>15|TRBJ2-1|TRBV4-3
ASSQDSWGSSYNEQF
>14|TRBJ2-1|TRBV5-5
ASSTRLAGDYNEQF
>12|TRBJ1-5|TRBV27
ASRLTGEDQPQH
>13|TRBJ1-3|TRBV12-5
ASGGGTGVMDTIY
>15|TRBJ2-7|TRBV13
ASSQDLYGQGSYEQY
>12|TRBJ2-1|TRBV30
AWSSGLGPNEQF
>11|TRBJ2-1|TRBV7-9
ASSLSSSREQF